This T cell receptor (beta chain) is from a study of cytomegalovirus exposure and HLA in healthy donors (dated by TCRdb to about 2017). Describing the broader study: An earlier analysis of roughly 630 of the donors reported approximately 300 Gb of sequence data and about 100 million unique TCR beta sequences from 150 million to 200 million T cells. An early release that covered some 640 HLA-typed donors contained 300 to 350 gigabases of sequencing data and about 93 million unique TCR sequences. The genetic ancestry cluster associated with self-reported Caucasian donors included over 80% of the 350 to 500 genotyped donors. The aim of the study was to test whether cataloging public T cell receptors could identify signatures of past pathogen exposure. The study profiled the T cell repertoires of more than 500 subjects by immunosequencing and related them to cytomegalovirus serostatus. Besides the first cohort of around 700 subjects, a separate validation cohort made up of roughly 130 different subjects was used. The study combined high-throughput TCR immunosequencing, statistical association of individual TCRs with disease status, and machine learning to predict cytomegalovirus infection status. A later analysis re-examined previously published TCR beta repertoires from several hundred donors and added high-resolution HLA genotyping to investigate patterns of TCR occurrence. Rather than using new phenotypic data, the later analysis identified candidate immune exposures from TCR beta sequences and from how often those sequences occurred across donors. To decide whether each TCR beta V gene segment behaved as functional or pseudogenic, an earlier analysis of some 600 of the donors relied on high-throughput TCR beta sequencing. Donor age, sex, ethnicity and CMV serostatus were collected together with the repertoire data. A later genetic analysis used genome-wide SNP genotypes for about three fifths of the 666 donors, treating that subset as a discovery cohort. Every repertoire in the discovery cohort had been generated on one and the same sequencing platform. HLA typing covered class I and class II loci at four-digit resolution. The number of typed donors differed by locus: about 629-640 for A, B, C, DRB1 and DQB1; 522 for DQA1; about 600 for DPA1; and 400 to 480 for DPB1. Roughly 5 DR-DQ haplotypes were handled as single units for association and clustering, since linkage in the cohort was strong. Across around 400 genotyped donors of the cohort, an average of about 200,000 unique TCR beta nucleotide sequences per donor were sequenced, and roughly 18% of those sequences were non-productive.

The full study reports these points: A later analysis associated some 17,000 TCR beta sequences with specific HLA alleles at a false discovery rate of 0.05. An association between a missense DCLRE1C variant and V-gene and J-gene trimming of TCR beta chains was found in a later genetic analysis and replicated in an independent cohort. A later analysis found that TCR association rates varied across HLA loci, with DRB1 alleles showing the most associated TCRs and HLA-C alleles the fewest. In vitro tests confirmed that three of the cytomegalovirus-associated TCR beta chains recognize cytomegalovirus antigens. A further reported finding was that TCR beta sequences accurately predicted the HLA-A and HLA-B alleles for most subjects in the first cohort. In a later analysis, HLA-associated TCR beta chains were found to be more clonally expanded and to have lower generation probabilities than equally common non-associated chains. Sequencing depth was assumed to be roughly uniform across donors in the presence/absence analyses, though that assumption may not hold. When HLA alleles, especially DR and DQ, strongly co-occurred, attributing TCR associations to individual alleles was difficult. For the cohort, immune exposure information was limited to CMV serostatus. In an earlier analysis of several hundred of the donors, most TCR beta V segments were observed in productive rearrangements about 87% or about 30% of the time, broadly matching IMGT annotations. HLA typing was unavailable for some donors at each locus, so association tests used only the typed subset. Correlated functional status among segregating V segments might be attributable to linkage disequilibrium, but an unknown experimental factor could not be ruled out. A total of roughly 160 TCR beta chains were listed by the study as associated with cytomegalovirus. According to the authors, the approach could potentially be generalized to other disease states and immunological phenotypes. Across donors, most TCR sequences were observed very rarely, whereas some public TCRs were present in many individuals. In both the original and validation cohorts, the classifier was reported to diagnose cytomegalovirus status with high specificity and sensitivity. A later analysis found that most CMV-associated TCR beta chains appeared HLA-restricted, with HLA associations seemingly driven largely by CMV exposure. A group of highly shared sequence variants was considered likely to be a technical artifact of the sequencing pipeline. A later analysis reported that several top co-occurrence clusters appeared linked to parvovirus B19, influenza, CMV and Epstein-Barr virus. The cohort was sequenced for TCR beta chains only, and without alpha or paired-chain data the features that could be detected were limited. In a later genetic analysis, fewer N-insertions in productive TCRs were reported among donors in an Asian-associated ancestry cluster than the roughly 640-donor mean. Because counts were too low, seventeen rarely observed V segments, including chromosome 9 orphons, were left out of the earlier analysis of 500 to 750 of the donors.

The library relied on the immunoSEQ multiplex PCR assay. For the multiplex PCR, a mixture combining 60 forward primers for TCR Vbeta segments and 13 reverse primers for TCR Jbeta segments was used. The CDR3 region of rearranged TCR beta genes was amplified from genomic DNA with a multiplex PCR assay. Amplified TCR beta libraries were sequenced as 87-base-pair reads on the Illumina HiSeq System. As for the authors' bioinformatics: A later analysis tallied 75 million to 95 million unique TCR beta chains across the 640 or so repertoires, and 10 million to 11 million of those chains were shared by two or more donors. Raw reads were error-corrected and collapsed into unique sequences with a nearest-neighbor algorithm that merged closely related sequences to remove PCR and sequencing errors. Alignment of CDR3 sequences to IMGT reference sequences was used to assign V, D and J gene segments. For a sequence to be retained, a match of at least six nucleotides to both a V gene segment and a J gene segment was required. Rearrangements were called productive when the CDR3 lacked stop codons and stayed in frame with V and J; all others were non-productive. Following IMGT convention, CDR3 was defined as the stretch from the second conserved V-encoded cysteine to the conserved J-encoded phenylalanine. The earlier analysis of 500 to 750 of the donors excluded any sequence lacking an unambiguous match to a single V gene segment. In an earlier analysis of about 590 of the donors, a V segment was called functional when productive rearrangements were above 56.7%, and segregating when the standard deviation between donors exceeded 5%. To diagnose cytomegalovirus status from the catalog of TCR beta chain sequences, a statistical classification framework was built. In a later analysis, V and J genes were assigned by comparing TCR nucleotide sequences against IMGT/GENE-DB human TR gene sequences. A later analysis assigned CDR3 sequences and most-parsimonious VDJ recombination scenarios with the TCRdist pipeline. In a later analysis, each TCR beta chain was defined by its CDR3 amino acid sequence together with its V-gene family, and reads lacking a unique V-gene family were excluded. In a later analysis, fewer than 650 highly shared, low-generation-probability nucleotide sequences were removed to address suspected cross-contamination and a sequencing artifact. For each public chain, a later analysis derived a clonal expansion index from normalized ranks of inferred template counts within each repertoire. In a later analysis, generation probabilities were computed using a VDJ recombination model fitted to out-of-frame rearrangements, and the results were checked against IGoR. In a later analysis, hypergeometric tests were used to score TCR-TCR, TCR-HLA and TCR-CMV co-occurrence, with a repertoire-size bias correction applied to TCR pairs. A later analysis estimated false discovery rates by permuting HLA or CMV assignments 20 times. In a later analysis, co-occurring TCRs were grouped with DBSCAN, and TCRdist sequence similarity was added when clustering was performed within HLA-allele-positive subsets. Co-occurrence clustering excluded repertoires with fewer than 30,000 or more than 120,000 public chains, plus five with anomalous nucleotide sharing. The table was pulled from immuneACCESS by TCRdb, which kept in-frame rearrangements only. Such tables lose some clones; where checked, under half of the loss comes from unresolved V genes, and the rest has no known cause. Clone size and V and J calls were adopted from that table, with D and trimming inferred from the DNA. This sample lists approximately 120,000 clones; about 74% were detected once. The top ten clonotypes cover approximately 2.4% of the sample.

As concerns this clone: Which antigen it targets is not known. Base qualities are not recorded, but no much larger clone differs from it by a single base.

The cohort consisted of hundreds of healthy bone marrow donors. Cohort members were all nominally healthy when sampled, although unrecorded immune exposures were likely present. The donor was CMV seronegative and belonged to the group of roughly 330 seronegative cohort members. Each donor provided a peripheral blood sample, and peripheral blood mononuclear cells were used for TCR beta sequencing. The Qiagen DNeasy Blood Extraction Kit was used to extract genomic DNA from the blood cell samples. The clonotype originates from a female donor in good health and CMV-seronegative. The sequenced sample was PBMCs.

In nucleotides, the sequence is TGTGCCAGCAGCTCTGCCCTCGGGGAGGGCTACACCTTC. Protein translation: CASSSALGEGYTF. The chain is assembled from TRBV9 and TRBJ1-2; no confident D gene assignment can be made. The CDR3 contains 13 residues, cysteine and phenylalanine counted. The DNA shown is the 39-base CDR3, in frame from base 1. CDR1 and CDR2 were assigned from the germline V gene as SGDLS and YYNGEE. V was cut back by 4 bases and J by 8 bases, leaving a gap of 15 bases between them.